This TCR beta chain was sequenced for a study of cytomegalovirus exposure and HLA in healthy donors. Points from the study as a whole: A missense variant in DCLRE1C was later tied to TCR beta V- and J-gene trimming.

With 2 bases clipped from V and 2 bases from J, the junction kept 3 bases outside the gene matches. There are 16 residues in the CDR3. The germline V gene encodes CDR1 MRHNA and CDR2 SNTAGT. This PCR relied on a set of 60 Vbeta primers and 13 Jbeta primers. TCRdb keeps only in-frame clones here, not all; method: immunoSEQ multiplex PCR. The sample lists approximately 130,000 clones, over 8.5% occurring once. Ten or more counts support this clone. The antigen is undetermined. This clonotype was obtained from a woman between 40 and 55 years old in good health and CMV-seropositive. The sequencing input was PBMCs. This chain connects TRBV6-4 to TRBJ2-6; 7 bases line up with TRBD1. DNA for the CDR3: TGTGCCAGCAGTGACCAAGGGACAGCTGGGGCCAACGTCCTGACTTTC. Translated, it gives CASSDQGTAGANVLTF.